This is a list of T cell receptor beta chains from one sample in a study of blood T cell repertoires in COVID-19. The method was immunoSEQ multiplex PCR; TCRdb's version includes in-frame clones alone and lacks a portion of them. The table has roughly 280,000 clones, roughly nine tenths seen once. The sequenced material came from peripheral blood. These receptors all stem from a man over 45 with acute or convalescent COVID-19. The CDR3 runs from the conserved cysteine through the conserved F or W.

v_call cdr3_aa
TRBV5-1 CASSFHTTSGGRNEQFF
TRBV3-1/TRBV3-2 CASSPMVNTEAFF
TRBV18 CASPLYERNIQYF
TRBV12-3/TRBV12-4 CATLAGEQFF
TRBV30 CAWTRQNNSPLHF
TRBV12-3/TRBV12-4 CASSFRGTGELFF
TRBV10-1 CASSESLAGLTDTQYF
TRBV5-1 CASSSSNGNTIYF
TRBV12-5 CASGVGAVYGYTF
TRBV7-8 CASSWQGQNTEAFF
TRBV2 CASREGSSYEQYF
TRBV2 CASSEASGKVDYGYTF
TRBV27 CASSLGTPYEQYF
TRBV7-8 CASSILSPYGNTIYF
TRBV5-1 CASSLARGRGSYEQYF
TRBV30 CAWRSGLAVIQETQYF
TRBV5-1 CASSLAGESYYGYTF
TRBV2 CASKEIGQLPKNIQYF
TRBV3-1/TRBV3-2 CASSPLAGGPMEQFF
TRBV5-6 CASSWDKEETQYF
TRBV11-1 CASRPYSGNTIYF
TRBV20-1 CSASTSIQYF
TRBV3-1/TRBV3-2 CASSGSTGEPATNEKLFF
TRBV10-1 CASSGQWNTEAFF
TRBV19 CASTEGGLVGTEAFF
TRBV25-1 CASSEYGNQPQHF
TRBV2 CASSPTLGGTEAFF
TRBV27 CASRRGRGYTGELFF
TRBV5-1 CASSSPGQGSDTQYF
TRBV9 CASSSPGQGTDTQYF
TRBV10-3 CAISGGTGWDTEAFF
TRBV28 CASSLIGGQGASGYTF
TRBV27 CASRATGGPANEKLFF
TRBV11-2 CASSRLYGHYEQYF
TRBV24-1 CATSDSADRKQFF
TRBV6-5 CASSPTGQGNYEQYF
TRBV9 CASSPPFAETSTDTQYF
TRBV5-8 CASSLGPVGGYEQYF
TRBV7-9 CASSPNSSDEQFF
TRBV29-1 CSATGTTYNEQFF
TRBV19 CASSMIGPGSGQFF
TRBV7-3 CASSLDRGEQYF
TRBV3-1/TRBV3-2 CASSQADRRVYEQYF
TRBV29-1 CSVHGTVDGYTF
TRBV3-1/TRBV3-2 CASSPRLAGPYEQYF